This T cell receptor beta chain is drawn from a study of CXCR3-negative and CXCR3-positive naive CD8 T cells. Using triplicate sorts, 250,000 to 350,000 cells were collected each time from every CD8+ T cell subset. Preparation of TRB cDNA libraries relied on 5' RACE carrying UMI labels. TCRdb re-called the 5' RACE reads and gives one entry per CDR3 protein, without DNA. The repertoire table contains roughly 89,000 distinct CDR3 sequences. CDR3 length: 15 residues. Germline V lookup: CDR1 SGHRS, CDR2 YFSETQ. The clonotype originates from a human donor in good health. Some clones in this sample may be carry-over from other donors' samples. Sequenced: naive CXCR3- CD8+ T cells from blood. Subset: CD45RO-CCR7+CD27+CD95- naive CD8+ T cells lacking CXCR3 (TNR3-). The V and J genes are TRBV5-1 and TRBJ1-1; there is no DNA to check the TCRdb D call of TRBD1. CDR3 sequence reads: CASSLDNRGDTEAFF. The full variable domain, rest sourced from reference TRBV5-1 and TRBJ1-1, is KAGVTQTPRYLIKTRGQQVTLSCSPISGHRSVSWYQQTPGQGLQFLFEYFSETQRNKGNFPGRFSGRQFSNSRSEMNVSTLELGDSALYLCASSLDNRGDTEAFFGQGTRLTVV.